The 16 T cell receptor beta chains presented below share a single source sample, sequenced in a study of shared clonotypes between healthy human individuals (dated by TCRdb to about 2020). Libraries were made using the immunoSEQ multiplex PCR assay. TCRdb mirrors the immuneACCESS table, restricted to in-frame sequences. Some clones are absent from its copies; in checked studies, under half trace to an unresolved V gene, and the reason for the others is unknown. The sample contains a few million clones, roughly 92% of them found a single time. The ten top clones hold under 0.15% of the sample. The specimen was naive CD4+ T cells sorted from blood. The cell subset or site label, as the study defines it: CD45RA+ positively selected. These receptors were collected from a man aged 18 to 30 in good health.

A single count supports this clone. The rearrangement links TRBV19 to TRBJ2-2; D is tentatively TRBD1 or TRBD2 (5 bases each). Germline assignment: CDR1 LNHDA and CDR2 SQIVND (reference sequence). This CDR3 contains 15 residues. V lost 5 bases, J lost 6 bases, and 16 bases lay in between. The CDR3 DNA follows: TGTGCCAGTAGTCCCGGGACCAGCGGTTCCGGGGAGCTGTTTTTT. It translates to CASSPGTSGSGELFF.

The V call is TRBV7-2, the J call TRBJ2-1, with 10 bases aligning to TRBD1. Trimming removed 5 bases from V and 7 bases from J; junction bases left unmatched: 8. Germline CDR1 reads SGHTA; CDR2 reads FQGNSA. This CDR3 has 15 amino acids. CDR3 in DNA: TGTGCCAGCAGCCTAAGTCCGGGACAGGGGAATGAGCAGTTCTTC. This gives the protein CASSLSPGQGNEQFF.

On this clone: This specimen includes other DNA sequences encoding the same CDR3. The chain has TRBV14 and TRBJ1-1, with 9 bases lining up with TRBD1. Germline V gene lookup returns CDR1 SGHDN and CDR2 FVKESK. The CDR3 loop spans 16 amino acids. V was pared by 0 bases and J by 5 bases, with 7 bases of the junction left unmatched. In DNA, the CDR3 is TGTGCCAGCAGCCAAGACGTCGGGACAGGGAGAACTGAAGCTTTCTTT. This translates into CASSQDVGTGRTEAFF. Based on the CDR3 plus reference TRBV14 and TRBJ1-1, the full variable domain is EAGVTQFPSHSVIEKGQTVTLRCDPISGHDNLYWYRRVMGKEIKFLLHFVKESKQDESGMPNNRFLAERTGGTYSTLKVQPAELEDSGVYFCASSQDVGTGRTEAFFGQGTRLTVV.

The chain is built from TRBV30 and TRBJ1-1; weak D call: TRBD1 (6 bases). Germline assignment: CDR1 GTSNPN and CDR2 SVGIG (reference sequence). V lost 3 bases and J lost 4, with 18 bases in between. This CDR3 region has 15 residues. The chain's CDR3 is CAWSAGVLGSTEAFF. Written as DNA, the CDR3 is TGTGCCTGGAGCGCAGGGGTTTTAGGCTCCACTGAAGCTTTCTTT.

This clone was seen more than once but under ten times. The chain is built from TRBV4-1 and TRBJ1-4, with D unresolved. Germline V lookup: CDR1 MGHRA, CDR2 YSYEKL. The CDR3 has 13 residues. V lost 1 base and J lost 5, with 5 bases in between. In nucleotides, the CDR3 is TGCGCCAGCAGCCAAGTTACCAATGAAAAACTGTTTTTT. Its protein is CASSQVTNEKLFF.

The rearrangement joins TRBV10-1 to TRBJ2-1; 8 positions agree with TRBD1. V was pared by 8 bases and J by 7 bases, with 10 bases of the junction left unmatched. CDR3 size: 14 residues. The germline CDR1 and CDR2 sequences are WNHNN and SYGVQD (reference sequence). The CDR3 region is CASPRGRGLNEQFF. The CDR3, as DNA: TGCGCCAGCCCCAGGGGCAGGGGGCTGAATGAGCAGTTCTTC.

V is TRBV19 and J is TRBJ1-2, with 7 positions matching TRBD1. This CDR3 comprises 16 residues. With V trimmed by 3 bases and J by 6 bases, 13 bases remained unmatched. From germline, CDR1 is LNHDA and CDR2 SQIVND (reference sequence). As DNA, the CDR3 is TGTGCCAGTAGTATCGGCCGTCCCACAGGGGTTGATGGCTACACCTTC. This encodes CASSIGRPTGVDGYTF.

The chain recombines TRBV9 with TRBJ2-5; 15 positions agree with TRBD2. The CDR3 extends over 16 amino acids. With 4 bases clipped from V and 4 bases from J, the junction kept 5 bases outside the gene matches. Per germline, CDR1 SGDLS and CDR2 YYNGEE. The CDR3 is CASSLGLAGGIETQYF. The CDR3 coding sequence is TGTGCCAGCAGCTTAGGACTAGCGGGGGGGATAGAGACCCAGTACTTC.

This clone was detected only once. V gene TRBV28 combines with J gene TRBJ2-7; the match to TRBD1 covers 10 bases. In germline, CDR1 is MDHEN, CDR2 SYDVKM. The CDR3 covers 16 residues. Germline trimming cut 3 bases from V and 2 bases from J; bases unmatched to any gene: 7. In nucleotides, the CDR3 is TGTGCCAGCAGTTTGGGGGACAGGGGTAGCCCCTACGAGCAGTACTTC. Amino acid sequence: CASSLGDRGSPYEQYF. The entire variable domain, with the rest obtained from reference TRBV28 and TRBJ2-7, is as follows: DVKVTQSSRYLVKRTGEKVFLECVQDMDHENMFWYRQDPGLGLRLIYFSYDVKMKEKGDIPEGYSVSREKKERFSLILESASTNQTSMYLCASSLGDRGSPYEQYFGPGTRLTVT.

The V call is TRBV11-2, the J call TRBJ2-5, with D tentatively TRBD1 (6 bases). This CDR3 comprises 17 residues. Per germline, CDR1 SGHAT and CDR2 FQNNGV. V was pared by 3 bases and J by 4 bases, with 21 bases between. The DNA for the CDR3 is TGTGCCAGCAGCTTCTCCGGGACAAGTCCGTGGGCAGAGACCCAGTACTTC. Translated, it gives CASSFSGTSPWAETQYF.

The rearrangement joins TRBV29-1 to TRBJ2-7; 7 nucleotides align to TRBD2. In germline, CDR1 is SQVTM, CDR2 ANQGSEA. CDR3 length equals 12 residues. The trim removed 6 bases at V and 7 bases at J, leaving 9 bases unmatched. CDR3 sequence: CSVGTNVREQYF. The CDR3 DNA reads as TGCAGCGTCGGGACTAACGTGCGGGAGCAGTACTTC.

This clone appeared a single time. The V gene is TRBV27, the J gene TRBJ2-7, with TRBD1 matching over 10 bases. The CDR3 consists of 15 residues. With 1 base clipped from V and 5 bases from J, the junction kept 5 bases outside the gene matches. Germline assignment: CDR1 MNHEY and CDR2 SMNVEV (reference sequence). DNA of the CDR3: TGTGCCAGCAGTTTATACCGGGACAGGGGCCACGAGCAGTACTTC. Residues: CASSLYRDRGHEQYF.

The genes are TRBV19 and TRBJ1-5, with 8 bases identical to TRBD1. After removal of 8 bases from V and 3 bases from J, the junction contained 9 bases not matched to a gene. The germline V gene encodes CDR1 LNHDA and CDR2 SQIVND (reference sequence). There are 15 residues in the CDR3. DNA for the CDR3: TGTGCCAGTCGGGGGGCAGGGGGCCCCAATCAGCCCCAGCATTTT. As protein: CASRGAGGPNQPQHF.

The chain couples TRBV10-3 to TRBJ2-3, with a weak D call TRBD1 (6 bases). V lost 11 bases and J lost 2, with 14 bases in between. The CDR3 totals 13 residues. In germline, CDR1 is ENHRY, CDR2 SYGVKD. This chain's CDR3 is CASNREFTDTQYF. The CDR3 DNA sequence: TGTGCCTCGAACAGGGAGTTCACAGATACGCAGTATTTT.

This sequence joins TRBV4-3 and TRBJ1-2; possible D gene TRBD1, 6 bases. The germline gives CDR1 LGHNA, CDR2 YSLEER. The CDR3 is 15 residues long. The ends were cut back, 0 bases at V and 6 bases at J, with 14 bases in the middle. CDR3 DNA: TGCGCCAGCAGCCAAGATGATAACAGGGTCGATGGCTACACCTTC. It specifies CASSQDDNRVDGYTF.

This clone has a handful of counts. This sequence joins TRBV5-1 and TRBJ1-1, with D possibly TRBD1 on 5 matching bases. Germline assignment: CDR1 SGHRS and CDR2 YFSETQ. The CDR3 is made up of 15 amino acids. The V end lost 8 bases, the J end lost 1 base, and 18 bases lay between the germline ends. The CDR3 is CASTIRTGSNTEAFF. In DNA form, the CDR3 reads TGCGCCAGTACGATTCGAACAGGCTCGAACACTGAAGCTTTCTTT.